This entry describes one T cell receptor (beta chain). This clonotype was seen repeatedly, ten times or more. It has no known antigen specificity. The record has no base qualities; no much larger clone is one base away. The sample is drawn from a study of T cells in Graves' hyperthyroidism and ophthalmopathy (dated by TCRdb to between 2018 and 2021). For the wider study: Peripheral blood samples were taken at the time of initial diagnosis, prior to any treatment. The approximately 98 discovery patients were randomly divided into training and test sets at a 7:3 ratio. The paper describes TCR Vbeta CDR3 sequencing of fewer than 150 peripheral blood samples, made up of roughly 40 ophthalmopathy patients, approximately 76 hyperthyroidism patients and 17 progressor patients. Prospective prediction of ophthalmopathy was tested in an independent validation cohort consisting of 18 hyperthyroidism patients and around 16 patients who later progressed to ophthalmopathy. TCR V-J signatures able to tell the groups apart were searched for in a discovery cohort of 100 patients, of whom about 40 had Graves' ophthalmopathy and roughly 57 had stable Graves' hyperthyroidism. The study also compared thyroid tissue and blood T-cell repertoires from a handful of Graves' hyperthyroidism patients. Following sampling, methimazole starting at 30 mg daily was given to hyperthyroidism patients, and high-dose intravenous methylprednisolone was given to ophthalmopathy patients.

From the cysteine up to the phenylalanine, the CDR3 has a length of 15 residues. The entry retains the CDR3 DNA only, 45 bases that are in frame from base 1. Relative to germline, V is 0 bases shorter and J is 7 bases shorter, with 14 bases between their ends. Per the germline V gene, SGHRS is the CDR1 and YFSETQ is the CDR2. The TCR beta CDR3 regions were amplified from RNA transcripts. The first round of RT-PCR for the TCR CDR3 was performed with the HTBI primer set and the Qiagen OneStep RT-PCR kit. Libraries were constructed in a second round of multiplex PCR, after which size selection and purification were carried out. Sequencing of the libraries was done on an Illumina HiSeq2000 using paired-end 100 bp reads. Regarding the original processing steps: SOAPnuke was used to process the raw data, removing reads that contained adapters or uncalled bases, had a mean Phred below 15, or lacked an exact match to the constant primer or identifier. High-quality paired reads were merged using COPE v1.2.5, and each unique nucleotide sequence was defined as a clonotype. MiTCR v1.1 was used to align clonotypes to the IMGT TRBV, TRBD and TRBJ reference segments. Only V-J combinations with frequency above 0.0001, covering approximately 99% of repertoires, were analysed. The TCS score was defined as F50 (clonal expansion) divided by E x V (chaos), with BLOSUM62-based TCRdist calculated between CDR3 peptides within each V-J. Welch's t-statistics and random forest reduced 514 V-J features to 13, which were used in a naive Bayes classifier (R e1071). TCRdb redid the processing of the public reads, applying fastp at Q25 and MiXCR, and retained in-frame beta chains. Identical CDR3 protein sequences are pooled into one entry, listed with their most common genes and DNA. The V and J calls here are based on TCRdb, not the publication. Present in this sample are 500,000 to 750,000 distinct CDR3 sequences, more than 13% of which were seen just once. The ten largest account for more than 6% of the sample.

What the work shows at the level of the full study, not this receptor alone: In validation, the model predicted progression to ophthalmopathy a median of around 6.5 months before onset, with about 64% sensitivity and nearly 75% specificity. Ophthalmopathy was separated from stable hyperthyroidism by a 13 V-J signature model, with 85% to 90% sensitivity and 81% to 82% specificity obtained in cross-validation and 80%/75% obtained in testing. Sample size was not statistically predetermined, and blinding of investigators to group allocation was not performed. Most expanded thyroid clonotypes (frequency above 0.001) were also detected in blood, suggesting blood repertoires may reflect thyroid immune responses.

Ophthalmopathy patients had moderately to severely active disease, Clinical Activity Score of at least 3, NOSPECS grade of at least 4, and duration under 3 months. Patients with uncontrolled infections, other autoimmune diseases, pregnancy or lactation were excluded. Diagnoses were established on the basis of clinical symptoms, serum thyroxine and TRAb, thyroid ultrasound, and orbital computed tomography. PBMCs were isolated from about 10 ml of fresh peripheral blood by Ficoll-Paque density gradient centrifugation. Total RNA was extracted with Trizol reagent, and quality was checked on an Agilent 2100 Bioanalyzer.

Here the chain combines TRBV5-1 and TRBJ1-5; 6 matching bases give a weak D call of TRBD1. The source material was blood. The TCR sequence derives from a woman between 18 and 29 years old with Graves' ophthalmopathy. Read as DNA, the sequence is TGCGCCAGCAGCTTGGTAGCGGGGGCAGAGCAGCCCCAGCATTTT. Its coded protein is CASSLVAGAEQPQHF.